This passage covers 10 T cell receptor beta chains from one sample sequenced in a study of shared clonotypes between healthy human individuals. The repertoire was sequenced with immunoSEQ multiplex PCR; TCRdb's copy has only in-frame clones and lacks some. The data contain approximately 1,000,000 clones, around 77% of them seen just once; the ten biggest clones take up approximately 0.9%. The specimen was memory CD4+ T cells from PBMCs. The subset here: CD45RA-negative fraction. All receptors come from a man younger than 35 in good health. Some clones in this sample may be carry-over from other donors' samples.

V is TRBV15 and J is TRBJ1-4; TRBD1 is a possible D gene (5 bases). Trimming took 5 bases from V and 8 from J, leaving 18 bases between them. Germline V gene sequence: CDR1 LNHNV, CDR2 YYDKDF (reference sequence). The CDR3 totals 15 residues. The CDR3 region is CATSFPGTSIEKLFF. Here the CDR3 DNA reads TGTGCCACCAGCTTCCCCGGGACTTCGATAGAAAAACTGTTTTTT. The variable domain in full, completed from reference TRBV15 and TRBJ1-4, reads DAMVIQNPRYQVTQFGKPVTLSCSQTLNHNVMYWYQQKSSQAPKLLFHYYDKDFNNEADTPDNFQSRRPNTSFCFLDIRSPGLGDTAMYLCATSFPGTSIEKLFFGSGTQLSVL.

The rearrangement links TRBV7-7 to TRBJ2-2; D is perhaps TRBD1 (6 bases). Per the germline V gene, CDR1 is SSHAT and CDR2 is FNYEAQ (reference sequence). Trimming pared 3 bases from V and 3 bases from J, leaving 14 bases between. CDR3 length: 16 amino acids. The CDR3 loop is CASSLGQGIDTGELFF. In DNA form, the CDR3 reads TGTGCCAGCAGCTTGGGGCAGGGGATAGACACCGGGGAGCTGTTTTTT.

The rearrangement links TRBV7-2 to TRBJ1-1; no reliable D call. CDR1 SGHTA and CDR2 FQGNSA come from the germline V gene. The CDR3 runs 12 residues. The V end lost 2 bases, the J end lost 9 bases, and 10 bases lay between the germline ends. CDR3 nucleotides: TGTGCCAGCAGCTTACCCGGGTTGAAAGCTTTCTTT. Protein sequence: CASSLPGLKAFF.

The chain uses TRBV11-3 and TRBJ2-1; TRBD2 matches at 9 bases. Germline V gives CDR1 SGHNT, CDR2 YENEEA. J was trimmed by 3 bases and V by 1 base; bases with no gene match: 7. This CDR3 is built from 17 residues. The CDR3 is CASSLAPSAGGYNEQFF. CDR3 nucleotides: TGTGCCAGCAGCTTAGCCCCTTCAGCGGGAGGCTACAATGAGCAGTTCTTC.

The chain has TRBV11-3 and TRBJ2-1; no reliable D call. CDR1 is SGHNT, CDR2 YENEEA, per germline. The CDR3 totals 13 residues. V lost 5 bases to trimming and J lost 9 bases, with 14 bases between them. The CDR3 sequence: CASSPGSMTEQFF. The CDR3, as DNA: TGTGCCAGCAGCCCAGGTAGCATGACTGAGCAGTTCTTC.

This chain joins TRBV19 and TRBJ2-6, with unresolved D. The CDR3 spans 17 residues. Germline CDR1 LNHDA, CDR2 SQIVND (reference sequence). V was shortened by 4 bases and J by 5 bases, with 18 bases between the two germline ends. Written as DNA, the CDR3 is TGTGCCAGTAGTAGGTCCACCACCGACCTCTGGGCCAACGTCCTGACTTTC. Translation gives CASSRSTTDLWANVLTF.

The J gene is TRBJ1-4, the V gene TRBV30; no definite D call. The CDR3 is made up of 14 amino acids. V lost 0 bases and J lost 0, with 5 bases in between. From germline, CDR1 is GTSNPN and CDR2 SVGIG (reference sequence). The CDR3 loop is CAWSVYATNEKLFF. For the CDR3, the DNA is TGTGCCTGGAGTGTTTATGCAACTAATGAAAAACTGTTTTTT.

The CDR3, as DNA: TGTGCCAGCAGTTGGGGCACCGGGGAGCTGTTTTTT. Translating it yields CASSWGTGELFF. The rearrangement joins TRBV28 to TRBJ2-2; D gene unclear. Germline values: CDR1 MDHEN, CDR2 SYDVKM. The CDR3 consists of 12 residues. Trimming cost V 4 bases and J 4 bases, with 4 bases left between them.

The chain is built from TRBV11-3 and TRBJ2-3; D unclear. This CDR3 comprises 12 residues. Per germline, CDR1 SGHNT and CDR2 YENEEA. V gave up 2 bases and J gave up 3 bases, with 3 bases separating them. CDR3 amino acids: CASSLNTDTQYF. As DNA, the CDR3 is TGTGCCAGCAGCTTAAATACAGATACGCAGTATTTT.

This chain connects TRBV7-8 to TRBJ1-3; 7 bases match TRBD1. The germline gives CDR1 SGHVS, CDR2 FQNEAQ. The length of the CDR3 is 15 residues. Trimming cost V 6 bases and J 1 base; bases outside gene matches: 6. CDR3 DNA sequence: TGTGCCAGCAGATCCAACAGGGGTTCTGGAAACACCATATATTTT. Residues: CASRSNRGSGNTIYF.